The entry that follows covers one T cell receptor (beta chain) sequence. Its target is not known. This same CDR3 is encoded by further DNA sequences in the sample. The sample comes from a study of Ad26.COV2.S vaccination and SARS-CoV-2 variants. Whole-study findings and limits: Substantial breadth in spike-specific CD8+ and CD4+ T cell responses was reportedly seen after vaccination.

The length of the CDR3 is 12 residues. Looked up from germline, CDR1 is LNHDA and CDR2 is SQIVND (reference sequence). V shed 5 bases and J shed 3 bases, with 7 bases lying between them. Using immunoSEQ multiplex PCR, the repertoire was profiled, and TCRdb retains in-frame clones only, with some absent. This sample has about 350,000 clones, with roughly nine tenths found just once. The sequencing here drew on peripheral blood, taken after recovery from COVID-19. The genes are TRBV19 and TRBJ1-2, with D unclear. This receptor was obtained from a human donor who had recovered from COVID-19. In nucleotides, the CDR3 is TGTGCCAGTAGTGTACGGGACTATGGCTACACCTTC. It specifies CASSVRDYGYTF.